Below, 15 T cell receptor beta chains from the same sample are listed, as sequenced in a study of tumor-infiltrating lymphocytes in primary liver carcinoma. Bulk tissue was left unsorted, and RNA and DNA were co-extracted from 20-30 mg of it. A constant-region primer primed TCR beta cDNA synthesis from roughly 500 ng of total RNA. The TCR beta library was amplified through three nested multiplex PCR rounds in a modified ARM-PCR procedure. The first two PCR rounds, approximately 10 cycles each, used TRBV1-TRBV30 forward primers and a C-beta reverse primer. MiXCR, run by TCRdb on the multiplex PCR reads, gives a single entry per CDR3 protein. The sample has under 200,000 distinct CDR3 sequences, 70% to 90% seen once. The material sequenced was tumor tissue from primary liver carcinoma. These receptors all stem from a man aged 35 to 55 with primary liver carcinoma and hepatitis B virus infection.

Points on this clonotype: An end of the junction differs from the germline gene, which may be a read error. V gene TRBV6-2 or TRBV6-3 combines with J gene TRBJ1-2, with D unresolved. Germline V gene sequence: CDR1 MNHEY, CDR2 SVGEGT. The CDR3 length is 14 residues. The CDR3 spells CASIRDGTINGYTF. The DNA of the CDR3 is TGCGCCAGCATTCGTGACGGAACTATTAATGGCTACACCTTC.

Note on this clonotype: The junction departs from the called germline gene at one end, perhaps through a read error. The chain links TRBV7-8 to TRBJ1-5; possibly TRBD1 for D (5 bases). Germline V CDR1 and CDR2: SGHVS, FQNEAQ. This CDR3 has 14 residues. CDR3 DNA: TGTGCCAGTAGCTTAGTTGAAGGGGCCCAGCCCCAGCATTTT. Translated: CASSLVEGAQPQHF.

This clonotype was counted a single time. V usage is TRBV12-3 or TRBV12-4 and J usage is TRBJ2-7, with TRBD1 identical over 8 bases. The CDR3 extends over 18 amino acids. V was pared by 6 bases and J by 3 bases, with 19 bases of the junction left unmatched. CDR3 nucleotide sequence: TGTGCCAGCAGCTATGGTAAGGGGGACAGGACCCCCTTCTACGAGCAGTACTTC. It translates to CASSYGKGDRTPFYEQYF.

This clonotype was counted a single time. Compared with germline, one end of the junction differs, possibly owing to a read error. The DNA of the CDR3 is TGTGTCAGCAGCCCTCCCCCTGCTAGAGGGTTTAGGTCCTACAATGAGCGGTTCTTC. This gives the protein CVSSPPPARGFRSYNERFF. The genes are TRBV11-1 and TRBJ2-1; weak D call: TRBD2 (5 bases). CDR1 SGHAT and CDR2 FQDESV come from the germline V gene (reference sequence). There are 19 residues in the CDR3.

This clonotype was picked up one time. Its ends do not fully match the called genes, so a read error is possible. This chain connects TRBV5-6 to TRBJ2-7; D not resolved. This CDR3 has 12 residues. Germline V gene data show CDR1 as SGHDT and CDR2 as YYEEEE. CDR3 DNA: TGTGCTAGCAACCAAATACCCCACGAGCAGTACTTC. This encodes CASNQIPHEQYF. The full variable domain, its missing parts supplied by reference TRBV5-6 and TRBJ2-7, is DAGVTQSPTHLIKTRGQQVTLRCSPKSGHDTVSWYQQALGQGPQFIFQYYEEEERQRGNFPDRFSGHQFPNYSSELNVNALLLGDSALYLCASNQIPHEQYFGPGTRLTVT.

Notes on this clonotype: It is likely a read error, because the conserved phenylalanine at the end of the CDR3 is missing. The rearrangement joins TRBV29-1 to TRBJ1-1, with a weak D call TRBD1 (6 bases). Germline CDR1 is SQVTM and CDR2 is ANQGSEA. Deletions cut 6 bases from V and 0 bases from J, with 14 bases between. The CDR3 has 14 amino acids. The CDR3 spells CSVVKGGVNTEAFC. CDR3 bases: TGCAGCGTCGTCAAAGGGGGGGTGAACACTGAAGCTTTCTGT.

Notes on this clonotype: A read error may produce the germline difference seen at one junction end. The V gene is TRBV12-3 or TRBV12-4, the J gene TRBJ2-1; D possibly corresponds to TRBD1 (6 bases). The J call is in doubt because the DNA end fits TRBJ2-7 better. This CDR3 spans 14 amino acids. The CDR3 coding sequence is TGTGCCAACAGTCCCCAGGGGCGGCGGAATGAGCAGTACTTC. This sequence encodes CANSPQGRRNEQYF.

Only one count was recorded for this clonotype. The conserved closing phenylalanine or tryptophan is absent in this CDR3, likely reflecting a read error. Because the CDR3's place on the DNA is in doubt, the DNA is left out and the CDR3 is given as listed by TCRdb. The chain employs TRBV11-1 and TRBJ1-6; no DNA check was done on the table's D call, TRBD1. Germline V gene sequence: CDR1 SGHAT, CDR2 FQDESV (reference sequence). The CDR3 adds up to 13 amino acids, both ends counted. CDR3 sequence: CASSRTLVSTLHI.

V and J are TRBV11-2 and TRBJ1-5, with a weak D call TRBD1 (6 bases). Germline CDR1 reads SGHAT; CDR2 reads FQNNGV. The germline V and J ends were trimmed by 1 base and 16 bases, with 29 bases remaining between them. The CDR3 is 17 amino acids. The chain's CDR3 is CASSLVGVTGCNQPQHF. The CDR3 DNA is TGTGCCAGCAGCTTAGTAGGGGTAACAGGGTGCAATCAGCCACAACATTTT. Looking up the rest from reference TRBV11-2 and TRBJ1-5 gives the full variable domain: EAGVAQSPRYKIIEKRQSVAFWCNPISGHATLYWYQQILGQGPKLLIQFQNNGVVDDSQLPKDRFSAERLKGVDSTLKIQPAKLEDSAVYLCASSLVGVTGCNQPQHFGDGTRLSIL.

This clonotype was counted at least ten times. CDR3 sequence (DNA): TGTGCCAGCAGGGAAGACGGTCTCGGGACTTACTCCTACGAGCAGTACTTC. It translates to CASREDGLGTYSYEQYF. V usage is TRBV6-5 and J usage is TRBJ2-7, with D possibly being TRBD2 (6 bases). Germline V CDR1 and CDR2: MNHEY, SVGAGI. V gave up 6 bases and J gave up 0 bases, with 21 bases separating them. The CDR3 loop spans 17 amino acids.

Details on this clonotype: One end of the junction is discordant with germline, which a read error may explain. Here the CDR3 reads CASSEGGGESNQLQHF. The CDR3 DNA reads as TGTGCCAGCAGCGAAGGAGGGGGCGAGAGCAATCAGCTCCAGCATTTT. V is TRBV6-1 and J is TRBJ1-5; 7 bases align to TRBD1. Germline loops: CDR1 MNHNS, CDR2 SASEGT. This CDR3 has 16 residues.

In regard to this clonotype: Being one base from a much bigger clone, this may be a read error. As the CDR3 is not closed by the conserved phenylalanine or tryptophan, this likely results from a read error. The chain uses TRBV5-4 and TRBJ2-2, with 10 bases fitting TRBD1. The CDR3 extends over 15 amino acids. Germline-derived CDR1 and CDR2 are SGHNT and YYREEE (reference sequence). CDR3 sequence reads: CASSMGQGSTGGLFL. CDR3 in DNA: TGTGCCAGCAGCATGGGACAGGGGAGCACCGGGGGGCTGTTTTTA.

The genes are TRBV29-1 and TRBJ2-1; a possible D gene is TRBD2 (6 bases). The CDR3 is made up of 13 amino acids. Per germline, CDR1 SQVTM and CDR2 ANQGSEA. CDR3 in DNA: TGCAACGACACCCGGGACTTCACGAGGGAGCAGTTCTTC. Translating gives CNDTRDFTREQFF.

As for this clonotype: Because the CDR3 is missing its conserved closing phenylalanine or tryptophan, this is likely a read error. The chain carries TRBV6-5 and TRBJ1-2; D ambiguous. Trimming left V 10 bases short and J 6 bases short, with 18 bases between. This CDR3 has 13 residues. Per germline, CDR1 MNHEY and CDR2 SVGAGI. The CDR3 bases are TGTGCCAACAGCCCACCTGGGAGCCATGGCTACACCTAC. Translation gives CANSPPGSHGYTY.

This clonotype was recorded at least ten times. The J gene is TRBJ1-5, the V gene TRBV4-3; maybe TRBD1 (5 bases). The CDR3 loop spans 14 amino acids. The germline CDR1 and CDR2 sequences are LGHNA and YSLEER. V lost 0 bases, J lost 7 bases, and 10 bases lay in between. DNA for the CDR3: TGCGCCAGCAGCCAAGAAGAGGGGAGCCAGCCCCAGCATTTT. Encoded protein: CASSQEEGSQPQHF.